The next 14 T cell receptor beta chains were all read from a single sample in a study of cytomegalovirus exposure and HLA in healthy donors. A multiplex PCR was run with 60 Vbeta primers and 13 Jbeta primers. Sequencing used immunoSEQ multiplex PCR; TCRdb keeps in-frame clones, though not all of them. The table records about 200,000 clones, about 86% of them present only once. Sequencing input: PBMCs. These receptors were collected from a man aged 35 to 55 in good health and CMV-seropositive.

DNA for the CDR3: TGTGCCAGCAGTTTTTCCAGGGGAGCGCCCGAGCAGTACTTC. Translation gives CASSFSRGAPEQYF. V is TRBV27 and J is TRBJ2-7; tentatively, D is TRBD1 (6 bases). In germline, CDR1 is MNHEY, CDR2 SMNVEV (reference sequence). Deletions cut 3 bases from V and 6 bases from J, with 15 bases between. The CDR3 runs to 14 residues.

This clone appeared a single time. The chain recombines TRBV27 with TRBJ2-7, with unresolved D. V lost 2 bases and J 0 bases, leaving 11 bases between the germline ends. This CDR3 spans 15 amino acids. Germline loops: CDR1 MNHEY, CDR2 SMNVEV (reference sequence). The CDR3 DNA reads as TGTGCCAGCAGTTTAACCCCTCGGAGCTCCTACGAGCAGTACTTC. It is translated as CASSLTPRSSYEQYF.

The rearrangement links TRBV4-3 to TRBJ2-3; 7 positions agree with TRBD2. V lost 4 bases to trimming and J lost 4 bases; unmatched junction nucleotides: 11. CDR3 length: 16 residues. The germline V gene encodes CDR1 LGHNA and CDR2 YSLEER. CDR3 residues: CASSRRYPTSADTQYF. Here the CDR3 DNA reads TGCGCCAGCAGCCGGAGGTACCCAACTAGCGCAGATACGCAGTATTTT.

This chain links TRBV19 with TRBJ2-7; TRBD1 matches at 9 bases. With 7 bases clipped from V and 0 bases from J, the junction kept 4 bases outside the gene matches. Germline V gene data show CDR1 as LNHDA and CDR2 as SQIVND (reference sequence). This CDR3 has 14 residues. The CDR3 DNA follows: TGTGCCAGTATGGGGACAGGGAGCTCCTACGAGCAGTACTTC. Its translation: CASMGTGSSYEQYF.

This clone was detected once. The chain is built from TRBV10-3 and TRBJ2-1; D is ambiguous. The V end lost 11 bases, the J end lost 1 base, and 15 bases lay between the germline ends. Per the germline V gene, CDR1 is ENHRY and CDR2 is SYGVKD. The CDR3 length is 14 residues. The CDR3 DNA is TGTGCCGCCCGTCGCGGAGATTCCTACAATGAGCAGTTCTTC. It translates to CAARRGDSYNEQFF.

This chain joins TRBV5-1 and TRBJ2-5; 7 bases align to TRBD2. Germline V gene sequence: CDR1 SGHRS, CDR2 YFSETQ. The ends lost 2 bases at V and 0 bases at J; junction bases unmatched: 7. The CDR3 length is 16 residues. The CDR3 DNA follows: TGCGCCAGCAGCTTAGCTCTAGCGGCATACCAAGAGACCCAGTACTTC. Translating gives CASSLALAAYQETQYF. The full variable domain, in which reference TRBV5-1 and TRBJ2-5 provide the parts outside the CDR3, is KAGVTQTPRYLIKTRGQQVTLSCSPISGHRSVSWYQQTPGQGLQFLFEYFSETQRNKGNFPGRFSGRQFSNSRSEMNVSTLELGDSALYLCASSLALAAYQETQYFGPGTRLLVL.

A single count supports this clone. This rearrangement joins TRBV5-1 to TRBJ2-5; tentatively, D is TRBD2 (5 bases). This CDR3 region has 14 residues. V was trimmed by 4 bases and J by 3 bases, leaving 13 bases between them. The V gene's germline CDR1 is SGHRS and CDR2 YFSETQ. For the CDR3, the DNA is TGCGCCAGCAGCAGTACCGGGGTGGAAGAGACCCAGTACTTC. It translates to CASSSTGVEETQYF. The full variable domain, with the rest looked up from reference TRBV5-1 and TRBJ2-5, is KAGVTQTPRYLIKTRGQQVTLSCSPISGHRSVSWYQQTPGQGLQFLFEYFSETQRNKGNFPGRFSGRQFSNSRSEMNVSTLELGDSALYLCASSSTGVEETQYFGPGTRLLVL.

This clone was observed a single time. The rearrangement joins TRBV9 to TRBJ2-7, with D perhaps TRBD2 (5 bases). Trimming stripped 0 bases from V and 1 base from J, with 5 bases between. Germline CDR1 SGDLS, CDR2 YYNGEE. The CDR3 length is 13 residues. This chain's CDR3 is CASSVGTSYEQYF. For the CDR3, the DNA is TGTGCCAGCAGCGTAGGGACTTCCTACGAGCAGTACTTC.

This clone was seen a few times. The rearrangement uses TRBV5-6 and TRBJ1-5; D may be TRBD1 (6 bases). Germline V gene data show CDR1 as SGHDT and CDR2 as YYEEEE. The CDR3 is made up of 16 amino acids. V was trimmed by 0 bases and J by 2 bases, leaving 12 bases between them. The DNA for the CDR3 is TGTGCCAGCAGCTTGGAAGCGGGGGCCGGCAATCAGCCCCAGCATTTT. Translating it yields CASSLEAGAGNQPQHF. Using reference TRBV5-6 and TRBJ1-5 for the parts outside the CDR3, the full variable domain is DAGVTQSPTHLIKTRGQQVTLRCSPKSGHDTVSWYQQALGQGPQFIFQYYEEEERQRGNFPDRFSGHQFPNYSSELNVNALLLGDSALYLCASSLEAGAGNQPQHFGDGTRLSIL.

The genes are TRBV7-6 and TRBJ2-7; D unresolved. The CDR3 is 14 amino acids. Trimming removed 2 bases at V and 2 bases at J, with 10 bases between. Germline V lookup: CDR1 SGHVS, CDR2 FNYEAQ. The CDR3 region has the DNA TGTGCCAGCAGCTTAACCGGAGTAACCTACGAGCAGTACTTC. It translates to CASSLTGVTYEQYF.

The rearrangement links TRBV19 to TRBJ1-2, with D possibly being TRBD1 (6 bases). The CDR3 consists of 14 residues. Trimming stripped 7 bases from V and 0 bases from J, with 12 bases between. Germline V gene data show CDR1 as LNHDA and CDR2 as SQIVND (reference sequence). CDR3 amino acids: CASTMDSPNYGYTF. For the CDR3, the DNA is TGTGCCAGTACCATGGACAGTCCTAACTATGGCTACACCTTC.

The chain has TRBV6-5 and TRBJ2-2; TRBD2 matches at 9 bases. Germline CDR1 is MNHEY and CDR2 is SVGAGI. V was pared by 5 bases and J by 7 bases, with 2 bases of the junction left unmatched. The CDR3 spans 13 residues. The CDR3 sequence: CASSALAGGELFF. The CDR3, as DNA: TGTGCCAGCAGTGCACTAGCGGGCGGGGAGCTGTTTTTT.

The J gene is TRBJ2-2, the V gene TRBV2, with TRBD1 as a possible D gene (7 bases). Germline loops: CDR1 SNHLY, CDR2 FYNNEI. The CDR3 runs to 13 residues. Trimming pared 11 bases from V and 1 base from J, leaving 11 bases between. Written as DNA, the CDR3 is TGTGCCGGCGGGACAGTGAACACCGGGGAGCTGTTTTTT. Its translation is CAGGTVNTGELFF.

The table lists this clone with a count of one. This rearrangement joins TRBV7-6 to TRBJ2-2; the match to TRBD2 covers 13 bases. CDR1 SGHVS and CDR2 FNYEAQ come from the germline V gene. The CDR3 is 17 residues long. The V segment lost 2 bases and the J segment 7 bases; nucleotides outside the gene matches: 7. CDR3 sequence (DNA): TGTGCCAGCAGCTTATCCACTACTAGCGGGAGGGTCGGGGAGCTGTTTTTT. Translated, it gives CASSLSTTSGRVGELFF.